The 8 T cell receptor beta chains in this list originate from one sample, sequenced in a study of blood T cell repertoires in COVID-19. The protocol was immunoSEQ multiplex PCR, while the TCRdb copy is restricted to in-frame clones and leaves out a portion. The profile shows 150,000 to 200,000 clones, approximately 86% of them singletons. Sequenced material: peripheral blood. These receptors were taken from a man in his sixties or seventies with acute or convalescent COVID-19.

This clone appeared a single time. The chain employs TRBV6-5 and TRBJ2-5; D perhaps matches TRBD1 (6 bases). The length of the CDR3 is 15 residues. The germline CDR1 and CDR2 sequences are MNHEY and SVGAGI. The V gene lost 8 bases and the J gene lost 0 bases, with 16 bases spanning the gap. CDR3 DNA sequence: TGTGCCAGCTCAACAGGGTGGGGGTACCAAGAGACCCAGTACTTC. Translation: CASSTGWGYQETQYF.

The gene calls are TRBV7-8 and TRBJ2-2, with D tentatively TRBD2 (6 bases). The CDR3 contains 15 residues. CDR1 and CDR2 from the germline V gene are SGHVS and FQNEAQ. Trimming shortened V by 2 bases and J by 4 bases, and 11 bases separated the two germline ends. CDR3 sequence (DNA): TGTGCCAGCAGCTTATGGGGGGTTAGCACCGGGGAGCTGTTTTTT. Its translation is CASSLWGVSTGELFF. The whole variable domain, filled in from reference TRBV7-8 and TRBJ2-2, reads GAGVSQSPRYKVAKRGQDVALRCDPISGHVSLFWYQQALGQGPEFLTYFQNEAQLDKSGLPSDRFFAERPEGSVSTLKIQRTQQEDSAVYLCASSLWGVSTGELFFGEGSRLTVL.

The CDR3 spells CASSLSQNTDTQYF. CDR3 coding DNA: TGTGCCAGCAGCTTATCACAGAACACAGATACGCAGTATTTT. The rearrangement joins TRBV7-9 to TRBJ2-3; no clear D gene. Trimming left V 2 bases short and J 2 bases short, with 8 bases between. Germline lookup yields CDR1 SEHNR and CDR2 FQNEAQ (reference sequence). The length of the CDR3 is 14 residues.

The chain links TRBV6-5 to TRBJ2-5, with 9 bases fitting TRBD2. The J segment lost 5 bases and the V segment lost 8 bases, leaving 6 bases of the junction unmatched. CDR3 length: 13 amino acids. CDR1 and CDR2 (germline): MNHEY, SVGAGI. Written as DNA, the CDR3 is TGTGCCAGCGTCAAAGCGGGAGGTGAGACCCAGTACTTC. Protein sequence: CASVKAGGETQYF.

This CDR3 is CASSPRTGLTYEQYF. The CDR3 region has the DNA TGTGCCAGCAGCCCCCGGACAGGCCTCACATACGAGCAGTACTTC. The J gene is TRBJ2-7, the V gene TRBV16; 7 bases agree with TRBD1. Germline trimming cut 4 bases from V and 4 bases from J; bases unmatched to any gene: 10. CDR3 length equals 15 residues. CDR1 is KGHSY, CDR2 FQNENV, per germline.

The rearrangement links TRBV29-1 to TRBJ1-4, with 8 bases fitting TRBD1. CDR1 is SQVTM and CDR2 is ANQGSEA in the germline V gene. Trimming took 5 bases from V and 5 from J; bases not matched to a gene: 4. This CDR3 region has 13 residues. This CDR3 is CSVHRGDNEKLFF. The DNA for the CDR3 is TGCAGCGTTCACAGGGGGGACAATGAAAAACTGTTTTTT.

This chain links TRBV5-8 with TRBJ2-4, with D uncertain. This CDR3 contains 12 residues. Trimming took off 0 bases at V and 8 bases at J, with 6 bases between the two ends. From germline, CDR1 is SGHTS and CDR2 YDEGEE. The CDR3 spells CASSLDTDIQYF. The CDR3 DNA reads TGTGCCAGCAGCTTGGATACTGACATTCAGTACTTC.

The genes are TRBV7-3 and TRBJ1-1; 9 bases are a match to TRBD1. The CDR3 has 15 residues. CDR1 and CDR2 (germline): SGHTA, FQGTGA. With V trimmed by 3 bases and J by 1 base, 3 bases remained unmatched. The CDR3 DNA follows: TGTGCCAGCAGCTTGACAGGGGGAGAGAACACTGAAGCTTTCTTT. As protein: CASSLTGGENTEAFF.